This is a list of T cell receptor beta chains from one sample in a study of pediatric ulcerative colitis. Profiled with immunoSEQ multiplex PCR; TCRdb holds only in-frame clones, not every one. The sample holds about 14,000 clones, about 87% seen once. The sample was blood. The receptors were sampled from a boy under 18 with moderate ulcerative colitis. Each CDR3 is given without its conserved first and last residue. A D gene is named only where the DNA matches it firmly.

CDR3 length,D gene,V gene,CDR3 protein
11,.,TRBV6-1,ASSEGTRTEAF
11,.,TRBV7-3,ASSAQANTEAF
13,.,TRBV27,ASSLSKGWNTEAF
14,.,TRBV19,ASSKEGGVGPETQY
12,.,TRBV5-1,ASSLQGVNTEAF
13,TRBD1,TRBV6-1,ASTLQGRDNQPQH
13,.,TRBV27,ASSSPGDRKETQY
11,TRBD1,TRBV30,AWGGTANSPLH
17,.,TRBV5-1,ASSLYPAGSGSYNSPLH
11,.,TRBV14,ASSRGYQETQY
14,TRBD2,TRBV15,ATSRGFSGSLDEQF
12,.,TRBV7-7,ASSYQDNTGELF
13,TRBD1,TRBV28,ASSPRTGINYGYT
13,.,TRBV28,ASSHRGQHRYEQY
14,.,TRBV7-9,ASSTERGGSGNTIY
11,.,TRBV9,ASSVAGNQPQH
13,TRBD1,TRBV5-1,ASSQGQGYYNEQF
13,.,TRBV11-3,ASSSNTYPRETQY
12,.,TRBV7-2,ASSLVQGDYGYT
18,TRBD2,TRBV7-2,ASSLAPLGGTSGALYEQY
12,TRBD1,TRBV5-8,ASTATLTGGEQF
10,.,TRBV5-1,ASSLEGYGYT
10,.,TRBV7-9,ASSLISGKLF
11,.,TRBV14,ASSQRSTDTQY
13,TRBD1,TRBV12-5,ASGLSGTAIQPQH
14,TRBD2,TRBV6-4,ASSKLAGGPYNEQF
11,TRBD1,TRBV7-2,ASSQDRVGGYT
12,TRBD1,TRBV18,ASSRAEGAISQY
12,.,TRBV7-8,ASSLATGTDTQY
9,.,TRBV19,ASSSRGGYT
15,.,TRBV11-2,ASSLDGEAGGLDEQY
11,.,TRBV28,ASSSPGTDEQY
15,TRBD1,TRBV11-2,ASSSAPGQKTYNEQF